This entry features one TCR beta chain sequence. What it recognizes is unknown. This specimen belongs to a study of cytomegalovirus exposure and HLA in healthy donors. Study-wide points: Later analysis reportedly placed an Asian-associated ancestry cluster below the roughly 630-donor mean in N-insertions.

The primer mix had 60 Vbeta and 13 Jbeta primers. Generated by immunoSEQ multiplex PCR, the TCRdb table keeps only in-frame clones and is missing some. This sample yields about 120,000 clones, of which 75% to 80% are seen a single time; 5.5% to 8% belongs to the top ten. Germline V gives CDR1 DFQATT, CDR2 SNEGSKA (reference sequence). This CDR3 is 11 amino acids long. V gave up 4 bases and J gave up 9 bases; unmatched junction bases: 3. This TCR derives from a middle-aged woman in good health and CMV-seronegative. This chain joins TRBV20-1 and TRBJ2-1, with TRBD2 identical over 7 bases. Sequenced: PBMCs. CDR3 coding DNA: TGCAGTGCTATCCCGGGGGGTGAGCAGTTCTTC. It encodes CSAIPGGEQFF.